Included here is one T cell receptor (beta chain) sequence, with context. Its antigen is unknown. The record originates from a study of regulatory and conventional T cells in RAG deficiency. Study results and limitations: Shorter CDR3s in all patient subsets; >90% Treg-Tconv overlap in Omenn. Omenn syndrome and CID/AS patients had around 100-fold fewer unique Treg TCR beta sequences, versus around 10-fold elsewhere. Shannon entropy was markedly lower and Simpson indices higher in RAG-deficient patients than control T-cell subsets.

Blood CD4+ CD25-low CD127-high conventional T cells supplied the genomic DNA template. The data were produced by immunoSEQ multiplex PCR, yet TCRdb's version contains in-frame clones alone and is incomplete. The repertoire has more than 40,000 clones, 90% of them found once; the top ten carry roughly 0.51%. The sample was also reused in another study, on regulatory T cells. That study adds: Primers: 52 TRBV forward and 13 TRBJ reverse. Regulatory T cells showed the strongest V-J pair restriction and V/J gene skewing among patient repertoires.

Input material: CD4+ effector T cells sorted from blood. The TCR comes from a human donor in good health.

The DNA of the CDR3 is TGTGCCAGCAGCTTGCGGGGGGATGAGCAGTTCTTC. Protein product: CASSLRGDEQFF. The chain carries TRBV6-5 and TRBJ2-1; 8 bases are shared with TRBD2. CDR3 size: 12 residues. Germline loops: CDR1 MNHEY, CDR2 SVGAGI. With V trimmed by 6 bases and J by 8 bases, 3 bases remained unmatched.